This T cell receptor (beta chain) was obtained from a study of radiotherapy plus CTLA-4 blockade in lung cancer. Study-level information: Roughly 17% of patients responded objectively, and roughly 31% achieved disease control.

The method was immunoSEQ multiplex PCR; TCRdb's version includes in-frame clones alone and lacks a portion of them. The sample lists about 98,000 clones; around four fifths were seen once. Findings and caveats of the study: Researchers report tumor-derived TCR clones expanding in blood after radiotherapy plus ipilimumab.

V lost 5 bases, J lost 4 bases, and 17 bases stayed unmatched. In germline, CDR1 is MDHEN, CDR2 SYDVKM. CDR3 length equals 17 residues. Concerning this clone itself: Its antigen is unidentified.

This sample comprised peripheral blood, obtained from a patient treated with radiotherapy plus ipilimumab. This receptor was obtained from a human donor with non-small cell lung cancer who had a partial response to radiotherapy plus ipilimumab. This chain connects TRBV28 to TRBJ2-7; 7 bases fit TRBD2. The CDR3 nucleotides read TGTGCCAGCAGTGCCCCCCGGGCGGCGGGAGAGAGGTACGAGCAGTACTTC. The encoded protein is CASSAPRAAGERYEQYF. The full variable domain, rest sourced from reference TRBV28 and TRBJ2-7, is DVKVTQSSRYLVKRTGEKVFLECVQDMDHENMFWYRQDPGLGLRLIYFSYDVKMKEKGDIPEGYSVSREKKERFSLILESASTNQTSMYLCASSAPRAAGERYEQYFGPGTRLTVT.